This T cell receptor (beta chain) was identified during a study of T cells in Graves' hyperthyroidism and ophthalmopathy. General study findings and limits: Blood held most thyroid clonotypes expanded above 0.001 frequency.

Using RNA transcripts as the source, TCR beta CDR3 regions were amplified. Initially, a first-round RT-PCR of the TCR CDR3 employed the HTBI primer set. TCRdb re-derived calls from the multiplex PCR reads in MiXCR, one entry per CDR3 protein. Of some 600,000 distinct CDR3 sequences detected, around 13% appear once; the ten largest clones hold approximately 5.7%. This clonotype was seen a few times. Antigen: not known. Cells are PBMCs isolated from 9 to 10 ml of fresh blood. This TCR was sampled from a woman in her 30s with Graves' hyperthyroidism that later progressed to Graves' ophthalmopathy. Sequencing was done on a sample of blood.

CDR3 sequence: CASSVGNGLAGAEQYF. For the CDR3, the DNA is TGTGCCAGCAGCGTAGGGAACGGACTAGCGGGAGCCGAGCAGTACTTC. The chain couples TRBV9 to TRBJ2-7; 13 bases map to TRBD2. Looked up from germline, CDR1 is SGDLS and CDR2 is YYNGEE. The CDR3 is made up of 16 amino acids. Trimming removed 0 bases from V and 6 bases from J; junction bases left unmatched: 6.